Below, 9 T cell receptor beta chains from the same sample are listed, as sequenced in a study of CD8 T cells in Susac syndrome. RNA, at roughly 0.45 to 1 ug, was reverse transcribed with random hexamers. TCRdb reprocessed the immunoSEQ multiplex PCR reads via MiXCR and lists one record per CDR3 protein. The table lists about 190,000 distinct CDR3 sequences, over 85% of them singletons. Material: CD4+ T cells from PBMCs. These receptors all come from a human donor in good health.

This chain uses TRBV7-9 with TRBJ2-7, with 7 positions matching TRBD2. The trim removed 1 base at V and 0 bases at J, leaving 3 bases unmatched. Per the germline V gene, CDR1 is SEHNR and CDR2 is FQNEAQ (reference sequence). This CDR3 has 15 amino acids. CDR3 nucleotide sequence: TGTGCCAGCAGCTTAGTAGCGGGCACCTCCTACGAGCAGTACTTC. Translation gives CASSLVAGTSYEQYF.

V gene TRBV24-1 combines with J gene TRBJ2-6; D may be TRBD1 (6 bases). CDR1 is KGHDR and CDR2 is SFDVKD in the germline V gene. CDR3 length: 18 residues. Trimming removed 6 bases at V and 1 base at J, with 18 bases between. CDR3 in DNA: TGTGCCACCAGTCCCACAGGGAAGGGGAAATCTGGGGCCAACGTCCTGACTTTC. This encodes CATSPTGKGKSGANVLTF.

This chain connects TRBV4-2 to TRBJ1-6; no reliable D call. Trimming left V 0 bases short and J 0 bases short, with 9 bases between. Germline V gene data show CDR1 as LGHNA and CDR2 as YNFKEQ. This CDR3 has 17 residues. The CDR3 loop is CASSQDSGSSYNSPLHF. For the CDR3, the DNA is TGTGCCAGCAGCCAAGATTCGGGGAGCTCCTATAATTCACCCCTCCACTTT.

V is TRBV4-1 and J is TRBJ2-7; 10 bases line up with TRBD2. Germline V lookup: CDR1 MGHRA, CDR2 YSYEKL. This CDR3 has 14 amino acids. V dropped 5 bases and J dropped 3; count of bases not matched to a gene: 4. CDR3 region: CASSTGLADYEQYF. CDR3 nucleotides: TGCGCCAGCAGCACCGGACTAGCGGACTACGAGCAGTACTTC.

This chain uses TRBV7-8 with TRBJ2-2; 12 nucleotides align to TRBD2. Trimming cost V 5 bases and J 8 bases; bases outside gene matches: 9. Germline V CDR1 and CDR2: SGHVS, FQNEAQ. This CDR3 region has 16 residues. The CDR3 loop is CASSPPGLAGTGELFF. The CDR3 region has the DNA TGTGCCAGCAGCCCTCCGGGACTAGCGGGTACTGGGGAGCTGTTTTTT.

The chain couples TRBV30 to TRBJ2-3, with 7 bases aligning to TRBD1. V was pared by 2 bases and J by 3 bases, with 8 bases of the junction left unmatched. CDR3 length equals 15 residues. CDR1 and CDR2 (germline): GTSNPN, SVGIG (reference sequence). CDR3 DNA sequence: TGTGCCTGGAGTCCCGGACAGGTCTTAACAGATACGCAGTATTTT. This gives the protein CAWSPGQVLTDTQYF. Combining the CDR3 with reference TRBV30 and TRBJ2-3 gives the whole variable domain SQTIHQWPATLVQPVGSPLSLECTVEGTSNPNLYWYRQAAGRGLQLLFYSVGIGQISSEVPQNLSASRPQDRQFILSSKKLLLSDSGFYLCAWSPGQVLTDTQYFGPGTRLTVL.

The J gene is TRBJ1-1, the V gene TRBV12-3 or TRBV12-4, with D perhaps matching TRBD1 (5 bases). The CDR3 is 14 residues long. Trimming stripped 1 base from V and 5 bases from J, with 11 bases between. CDR3 loop: CASSLEGTWTEAFF. In DNA form, the CDR3 reads TGTGCCAGCAGTTTAGAGGGGACGTGGACTGAAGCTTTCTTT.

This rearrangement joins TRBV5-6 to TRBJ2-3; TRBD1 agrees at 8 bases. This CDR3 is built from 14 residues. Germline values: CDR1 SGHDT, CDR2 YYEEEE. The V and J ends lost 3 bases and 8 bases, in that order; junction bases with no gene match: 8. The CDR3 reads CASSSTGVLGTQYF. Here the CDR3 DNA reads TGTGCCAGCAGCTCGACAGGGGTGCTGGGTACGCAGTATTTT. The complete variable domain, with remaining parts taken from reference TRBV5-6 and TRBJ2-3, reads DAGVTQSPTHLIKTRGQQVTLRCSPKSGHDTVSWYQQALGQGPQFIFQYYEEEERQRGNFPDRFSGHQFPNYSSELNVNALLLGDSALYLCASSSTGVLGTQYFGPGTRLTVL.

J is TRBJ2-7 and V is TRBV1; TRBD1, the D gene given by the table, was not confirmed from the DNA. TRBV1 is a listed pseudogene. CDR3 length: 17 residues. The CDR3: CTSSQGRQGELSYEQYV. CDR3 in DNA: TGCACCAGCAGCCAAGGGCGACAGGGGGAACTTTCCTACGAGCAGTACGTC.